This TCR beta chain was observed in a study of identical twins. There are 16 residues in the CDR3. CDR1 and CDR2 (germline): MNHNS, SASEGT. J was trimmed by 4 bases and V by 5 bases; bases with no gene match: 9. This clonotype was counted ten times or more. Its antigen is undetermined. Unique molecular identifiers were in the cDNA, with template-switch universal primer binding. TCRdb re-called the 5' RACE reads with MiXCR, one entry per CDR3 protein. The sample includes hundreds of thousands of distinct CDR3 sequences, approximately 8.5% of them seen just once. The study's findings and limits: Cord blood beta clonotypes that were abundant carried fewer insertions, and memory repertoires showed no such trend. Low generation-probability sequences were in excess among twin-shared out-of-frame alpha sequences.

These sequences were also reported in another study, on yellow fever vaccine responses in identical twins.

The specimen was memory (CD45RO+) T cells sorted from blood. This TCR was recovered from a young woman in good health. The chain links TRBV6-1 to TRBJ2-1; 9 bases align to TRBD2. The CDR3 DNA sequence: TGTGCCAGCAGTCCGGGGTATAGCGGGGGTTACAATGAGCAGTTCTTC. This sequence encodes CASSPGYSGGYNEQFF.